This TCR beta chain originates from a study of neurological immune-mediated disorders. This clonotype appeared many times. The CDR3 is 14 amino acids. The V and J ends lost 4 bases and 0 bases respectively, with 5 bases between them. Germline V lookup: CDR1 KGHDR, CDR2 SFDVKD. Each CDR3 protein is one row after TCRdb ran MiXCR on the 5' RACE reads. The data hold approximately 48,000 distinct CDR3 sequences, with less than 4% observed a single time. The receptor comes from a woman between 50 and 59 years old with multiple sclerosis. The specimen sequenced was PBMCs. The chain combines TRBV24-1 with TRBJ2-2, with D tentatively TRBD1 (5 bases). This CDR3 is CATSEGANTGELFF. In DNA form, the CDR3 reads TGTGCCACCAGTGAAGGGGCGAACACCGGGGAGCTGTTTTTT.